This paragraph covers one TCR beta chain sequence. It lacks a known antigen. The record has no base qualities; no much larger clone is one base away. This record belongs to a study of shared T cell receptors in the human thymus (dated by TCRdb to the early 2020s). Describing the broader study: The study examined how self-reactive, shared T-cell receptor alpha chains are generated in the human thymus.

The library came from the immunoSEQ multiplex PCR assay. TCRdb took this table from immuneACCESS and kept in-frame rearrangements with V and J called. Such tables lack part of the clones; where checked against another copy, unresolved V genes explain under half of the gap, and the rest is unexplained. Present in this sample are 700,000 or so clones, roughly 88% of which were seen just once. The ten largest clonotypes hold around 0.0099% of the sample. Trimming at the junction amounts to 0 bases on V and 4 bases on J, and the germline ends lie 11 bases apart. The CDR3 holds 15 amino acids from the cysteine to the phenylalanine. Kept here is only the CDR3 DNA, which spans 45 bases and is read in frame from base 1. As encoded in the germline V gene (reference sequence), CDR1 is SGHNT while CDR2 is YYREEE. This sample also appeared in a second study, on human thymus T cells. That second publication adds: Donors were immunologically healthy infants undergoing open corrective cardiac surgery for congenital heart defects in Finland. The thymus tissue came from surgical resects taken out during corrective cardiac surgery. Biased V and J gene segment usage appeared to be present in both thymic and peripheral blood repertoires. According to the related research, thymic TCR repertoires were highly overlapping among unrelated individuals. The study characterized TCR alpha and beta repertoires from under 10 infant thymus samples and a few related peripheral blood samples. The cohort included a handful of male and two female infants, with donor ages spanning 7 to 244 days. After being mechanically released from the tissue, thymocytes were kept at -70 degrees C in pellets of about 9-34 million cells. Genomic DNA was extracted from frozen cell pellets with a QIAsymphony instrument. TCRB and TCRAD loci were amplified from a standardized quantity of quality-controlled genomic DNA using the immunoSEQ multiplex PCR assay. The amplicons covered the V(D)J region and were long enough to include the CDR3 and to identify the V and J genes. The commercial immunoSEQ service was used to sequence amplicons on an Illumina platform. Corrections for primer bias and sequencing errors followed previously described methods, while TCRAD and TCRB definitions were based on the IMGT database. immunoSEQ Analyzer 3.0 and VDJTools were used for repertoire analysis, which covered basic statistics, V/J segment usage, diversity estimates, rarefaction and pairwise overlap. Diversity was estimated using the Chao1, ChaoE, Efron-Thisted, Shannon and inverse Simpson indices, and was also estimated on datasets down-sampled to the size of the smallest sample. Repertoire overlap used strict matching of CDR3 nucleotide sequence, V gene and J gene, with Jaccard-based multidimensional scaling clustering. On average, around 780,000 unique TCRB clonotypes were obtained from thymus samples, compared with about 84,000 from blood samples.

This TCR was sampled from a girl under two years old with a congenital heart defect. Donor details come from another sample of the same person, matched by shared clones. The sequence links TRBV5-4 to TRBJ2-1, and possibly TRBD2, on 5 matching bases. What was sequenced was thymocytes. Here the CDR3 is given as CASSLAGETYNEQFF. The sequenced DNA: TGTGCCAGCAGCTTGGCCGGGGAAACATACAATGAGCAGTTCTTC.